This TCR beta chain was found in a study of blood T cell repertoires in COVID-19. Background on the study: COVID-19 samples, acute and convalescent, were from the United States, Italy and Spain. PBMCs, B-cell-depleted T cells, or T cells were the source of the cDNA or gDNA that made up the material.

This CDR3 comprises 16 residues. Losses at the gene ends were 1 base for V and 6 bases for J; bases not matched to a gene: 6. Per germline, CDR1 SGHVS and CDR2 FNYEAQ. Authors' methods: Using reference gene primer amplification, nucleated cell counts were estimated. The data were produced by immunoSEQ multiplex PCR, yet TCRdb's version contains in-frame clones alone and is incomplete. The DNA was the basis for D and trimming; V, J and clone size are from that table. The sample consists of 95,000 to 110,000 clones, roughly four fifths of them appearing once. This receptor was taken from a man aged 55-75 years with acute or convalescent COVID-19. The chain carries TRBV7-6 and TRBJ2-1; 10 bases match TRBD2. The source material was peripheral blood. CDR3 DNA sequence: TGTGCCAGCAGCTTAGGGGCTAGCGGGGGCACCAATGAGCAGTTCTTC. Translated, it gives CASSLGASGGTNEQFF.